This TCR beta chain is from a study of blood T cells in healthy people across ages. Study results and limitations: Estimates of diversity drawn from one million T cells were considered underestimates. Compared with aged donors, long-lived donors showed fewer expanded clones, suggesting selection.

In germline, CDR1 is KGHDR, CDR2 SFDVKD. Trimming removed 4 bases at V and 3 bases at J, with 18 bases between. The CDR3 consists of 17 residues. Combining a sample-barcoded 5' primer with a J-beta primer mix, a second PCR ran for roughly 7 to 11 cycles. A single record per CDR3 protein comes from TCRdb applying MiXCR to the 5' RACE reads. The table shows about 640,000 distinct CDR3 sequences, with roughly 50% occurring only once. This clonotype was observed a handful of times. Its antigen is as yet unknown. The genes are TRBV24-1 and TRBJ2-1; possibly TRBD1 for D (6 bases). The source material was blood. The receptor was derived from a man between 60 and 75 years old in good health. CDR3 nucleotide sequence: TGTGCCACCAGTGACTCCGGGAACCGGGACATCTACAATGAGCAGTTCTTC. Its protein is CATSDSGNRDIYNEQFF.